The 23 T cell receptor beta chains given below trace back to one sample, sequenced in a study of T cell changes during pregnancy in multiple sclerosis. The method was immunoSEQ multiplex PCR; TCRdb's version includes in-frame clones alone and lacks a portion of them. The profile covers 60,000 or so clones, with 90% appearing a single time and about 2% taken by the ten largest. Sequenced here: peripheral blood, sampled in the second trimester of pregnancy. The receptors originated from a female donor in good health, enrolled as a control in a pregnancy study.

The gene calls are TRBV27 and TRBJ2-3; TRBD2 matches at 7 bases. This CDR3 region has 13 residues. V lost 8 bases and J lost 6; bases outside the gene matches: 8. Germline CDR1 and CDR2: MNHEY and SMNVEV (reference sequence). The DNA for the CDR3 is TGTGCCAGCGGACTAGTTGGAGCTGATACGCAGTATTTT. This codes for CASGLVGADTQYF.

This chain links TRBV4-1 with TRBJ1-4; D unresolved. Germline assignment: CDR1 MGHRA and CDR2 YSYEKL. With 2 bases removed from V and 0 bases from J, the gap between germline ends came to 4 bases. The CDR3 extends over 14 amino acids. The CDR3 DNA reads TGCGCCAGCAGCCAATCCTCAACTAATGAAAAACTGTTTTTT. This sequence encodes CASSQSSTNEKLFF.

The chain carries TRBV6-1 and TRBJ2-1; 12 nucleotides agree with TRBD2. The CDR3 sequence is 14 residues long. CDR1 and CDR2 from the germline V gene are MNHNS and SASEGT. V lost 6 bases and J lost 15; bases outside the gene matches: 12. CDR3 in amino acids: CASSALAGGRTAFF. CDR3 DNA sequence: TGTGCCAGCAGCGCACTAGCGGGGGGCCGGACAGCGTTCTTC.

DNA for the CDR3: TGTGCCAGCAGCGTTGGTTTGGGGTCGGGAGGGAGTGGAGGTAATGAAAAACTGTTTTTT. Protein: CASSVGLGSGGSGGNEKLFF. The genes are TRBV9 and TRBJ1-4, with unresolved D. Germline assignment: CDR1 SGDLS and CDR2 YYNGEE. The CDR3 sequence is 20 residues long. Deletions cut 2 bases from V and 4 bases from J, with 27 bases between.

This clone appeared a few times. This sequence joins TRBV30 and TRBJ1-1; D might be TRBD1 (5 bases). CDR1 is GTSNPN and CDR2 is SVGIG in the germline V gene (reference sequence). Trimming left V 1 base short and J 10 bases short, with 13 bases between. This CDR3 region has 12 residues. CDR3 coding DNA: TGTGCCTGGAGTGCGGGACTGCAGCCAGCTTTCTTT. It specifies CAWSAGLQPAFF. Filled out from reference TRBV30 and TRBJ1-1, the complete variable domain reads SQTIHQWPATLVQPVGSPLSLECTVEGTSNPNLYWYRQAAGRGLQLLFYSVGIGQISSEVPQNLSASRPQDRQFILSSKKLLLSDSGFYLCAWSAGLQPAFFGQGTRLTVV.

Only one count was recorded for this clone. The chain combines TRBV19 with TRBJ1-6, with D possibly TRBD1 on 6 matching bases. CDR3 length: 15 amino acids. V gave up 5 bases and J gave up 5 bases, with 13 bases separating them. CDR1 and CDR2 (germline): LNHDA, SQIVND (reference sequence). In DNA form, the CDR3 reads TGTGCCAGTAGTGCCCTTCCAGGGGATAATTCACCCCTCCACTTT. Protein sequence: CASSALPGDNSPLHF.

The CDR3 DNA sequence: TGTGCCAGCAGCTCCGCGGGGACAGGGGATAATGGCTACACCTTC. It translates to CASSSAGTGDNGYTF. V usage is TRBV7-9 and J usage is TRBJ1-2; 10 bases align to TRBD1. Germline assignment: CDR1 SEHNR and CDR2 FQNEAQ (reference sequence). This CDR3 is built from 15 residues. The V segment lost 4 bases and the J segment 6 bases; nucleotides outside the gene matches: 8.

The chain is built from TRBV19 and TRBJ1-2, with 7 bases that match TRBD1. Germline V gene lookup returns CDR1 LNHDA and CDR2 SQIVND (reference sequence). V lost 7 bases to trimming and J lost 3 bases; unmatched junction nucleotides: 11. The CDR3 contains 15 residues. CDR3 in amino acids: CASNLGGWRDYGYTF. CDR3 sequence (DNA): TGTGCCAGTAACCTAGGGGGCTGGAGGGACTATGGCTACACCTTC.

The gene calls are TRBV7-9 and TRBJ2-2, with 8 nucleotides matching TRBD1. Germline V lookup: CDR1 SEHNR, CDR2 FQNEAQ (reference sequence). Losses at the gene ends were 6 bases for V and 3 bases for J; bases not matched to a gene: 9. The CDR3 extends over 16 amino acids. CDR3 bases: TGTGCCAGCAGATCCCCCTACAGGGGGGACACCGGGGAGCTGTTTTTT. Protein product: CASRSPYRGDTGELFF.

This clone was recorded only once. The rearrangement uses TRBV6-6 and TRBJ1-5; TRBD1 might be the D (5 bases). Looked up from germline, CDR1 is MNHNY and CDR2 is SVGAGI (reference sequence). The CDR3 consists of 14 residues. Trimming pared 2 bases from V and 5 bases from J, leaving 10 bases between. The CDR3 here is CASSYRGGDQPQHF. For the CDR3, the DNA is TGTGCCAGCAGTTACCGGGGGGGGGATCAGCCCCAGCATTTT.

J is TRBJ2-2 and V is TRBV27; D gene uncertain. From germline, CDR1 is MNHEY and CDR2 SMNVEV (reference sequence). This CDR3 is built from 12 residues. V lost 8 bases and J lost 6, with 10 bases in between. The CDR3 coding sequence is TGTGCCAGCGGCCTTGGGCCCGGGGAGCTGTTTTTT. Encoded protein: CASGLGPGELFF.

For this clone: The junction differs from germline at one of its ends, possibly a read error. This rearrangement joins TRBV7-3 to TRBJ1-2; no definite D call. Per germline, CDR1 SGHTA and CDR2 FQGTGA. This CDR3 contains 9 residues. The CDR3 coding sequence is TGTGCCAGCAGCTTAATCCGTGCCTTC. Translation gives CASSLIRAF. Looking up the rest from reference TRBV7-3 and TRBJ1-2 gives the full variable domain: GAGVSQTPSNKVTEKGKYVELRCDPISGHTALYWYRQSLGQGPEFLIYFQGTGAADDSGLPNDRFFAVRPEGSVSTLKIQRTERGDSAVYLCASSLIRAFGSGTRLTVV.

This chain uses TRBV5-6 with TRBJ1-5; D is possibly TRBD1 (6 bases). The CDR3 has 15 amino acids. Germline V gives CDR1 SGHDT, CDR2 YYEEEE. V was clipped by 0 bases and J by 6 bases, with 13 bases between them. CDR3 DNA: TGTGCCAGCAGCTTGGCAAGGGGAGGGGGTCAGCCCCAGCATTTT. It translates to CASSLARGGGQPQHF.

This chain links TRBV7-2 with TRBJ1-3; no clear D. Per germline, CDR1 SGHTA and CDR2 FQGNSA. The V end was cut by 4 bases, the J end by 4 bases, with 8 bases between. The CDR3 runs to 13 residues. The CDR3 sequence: CASSSASGNTIYF. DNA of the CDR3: TGTGCCAGCAGCTCCGCGTCCGGAAACACCATATATTTT.

In nucleotides, the CDR3 is TGTGCCAGCAGTTTATGGGGCGGGGGGAACCCATATGAGCAGTTCTTC. Its translation is CASSLWGGGNPYEQFF. The chain is built from TRBV27 and TRBJ2-1; 8 bases align to TRBD2. The CDR3 spans 16 residues. In germline, CDR1 is MNHEY, CDR2 SMNVEV (reference sequence). V gave up 1 base and J gave up 8 bases; unmatched junction bases: 10.

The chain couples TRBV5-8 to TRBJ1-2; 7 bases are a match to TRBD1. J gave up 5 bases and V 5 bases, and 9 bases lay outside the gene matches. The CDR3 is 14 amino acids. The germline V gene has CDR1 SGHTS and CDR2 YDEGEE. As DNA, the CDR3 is TGTGCCAGCAGTCCCAGACAGGGCCCTTATGGCTACACCTTC. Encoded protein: CASSPRQGPYGYTF.

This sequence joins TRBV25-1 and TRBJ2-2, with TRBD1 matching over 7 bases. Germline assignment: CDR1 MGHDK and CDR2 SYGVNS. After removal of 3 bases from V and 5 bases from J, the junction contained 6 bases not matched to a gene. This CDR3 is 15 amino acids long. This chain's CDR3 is CASSDAQGWTGELFF. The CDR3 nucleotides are TGTGCCAGCAGTGATGCACAGGGGTGGACCGGGGAGCTGTTTTTT.

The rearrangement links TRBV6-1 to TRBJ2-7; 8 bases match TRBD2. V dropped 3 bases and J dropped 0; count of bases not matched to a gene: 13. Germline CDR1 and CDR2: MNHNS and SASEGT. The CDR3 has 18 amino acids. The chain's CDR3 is CASSDRWRASGSSYEQYF. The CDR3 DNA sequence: TGTGCCAGCAGTGATCGGTGGAGGGCTAGCGGGTCCTCCTACGAGCAGTACTTC.

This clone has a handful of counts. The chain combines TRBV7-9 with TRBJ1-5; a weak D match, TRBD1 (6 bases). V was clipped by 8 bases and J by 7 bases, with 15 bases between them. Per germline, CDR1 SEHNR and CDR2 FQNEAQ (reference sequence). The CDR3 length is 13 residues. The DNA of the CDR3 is TGTGCCAGCGGCCAAGGGGGACGACAGCCCCAGCATTTT. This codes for CASGQGGRQPQHF.

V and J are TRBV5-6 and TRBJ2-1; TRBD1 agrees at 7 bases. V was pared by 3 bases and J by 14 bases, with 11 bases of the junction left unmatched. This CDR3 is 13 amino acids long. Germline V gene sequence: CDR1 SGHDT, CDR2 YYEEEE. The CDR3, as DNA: TGTGCCAGCAGCTCCCCGGACAGGCCACGAAAGTTCTTC. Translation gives CASSSPDRPRKFF.

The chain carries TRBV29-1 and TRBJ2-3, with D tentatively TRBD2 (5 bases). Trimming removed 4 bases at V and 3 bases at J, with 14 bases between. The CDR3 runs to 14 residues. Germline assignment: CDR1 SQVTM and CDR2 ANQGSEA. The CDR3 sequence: CSVAGLRETDTQYF. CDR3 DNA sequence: TGCAGCGTTGCGGGCCTGAGGGAGACAGATACGCAGTATTTT.

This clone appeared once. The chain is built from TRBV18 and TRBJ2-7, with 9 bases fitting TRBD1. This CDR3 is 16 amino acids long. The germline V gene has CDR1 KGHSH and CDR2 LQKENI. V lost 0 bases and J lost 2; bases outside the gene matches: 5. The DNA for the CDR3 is TGTGCCAGCTCACCACCAGGGACAGGGAGAGCCTACGAGCAGTACTTC. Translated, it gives CASSPPGTGRAYEQYF.

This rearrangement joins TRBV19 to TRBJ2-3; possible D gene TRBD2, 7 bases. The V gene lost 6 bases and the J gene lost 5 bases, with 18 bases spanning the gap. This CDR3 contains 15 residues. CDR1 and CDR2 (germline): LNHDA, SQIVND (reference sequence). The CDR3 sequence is CASRTSRGAIDTQYF. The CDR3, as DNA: TGTGCCAGTAGAACATCCCGGGGGGCCATAGATACGCAGTATTTT.